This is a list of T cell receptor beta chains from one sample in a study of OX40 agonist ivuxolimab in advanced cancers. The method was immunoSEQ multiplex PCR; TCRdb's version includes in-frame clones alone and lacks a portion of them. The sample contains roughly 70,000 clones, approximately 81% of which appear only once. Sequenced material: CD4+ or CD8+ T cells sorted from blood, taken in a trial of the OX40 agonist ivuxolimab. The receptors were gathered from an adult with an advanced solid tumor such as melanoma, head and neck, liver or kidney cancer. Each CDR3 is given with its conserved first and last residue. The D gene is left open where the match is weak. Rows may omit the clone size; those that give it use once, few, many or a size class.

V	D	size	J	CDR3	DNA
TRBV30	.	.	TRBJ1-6	CAWRGQGSPPLHF	TGTGCCTGGAGAGGGCAGGGCTCACCACCCCTCCACTTT
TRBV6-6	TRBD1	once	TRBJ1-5	CASSVDRGGNQPQHF	TGTGCCAGCAGCGTGGACAGGGGAGGCAATCAGCCCCAGCATTTT
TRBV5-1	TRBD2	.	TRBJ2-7	CASSLGLAGKGREQYF	TGCGCCAGCAGCTTGGGTCTAGCGGGTAAAGGGCGCGAGCAGTACTTC
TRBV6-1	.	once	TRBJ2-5	CASSKPTGSAVTQYF	TGTGCCAGCAGCAAACCTACAGGGTCGGCTGTGACCCAGTACTTC
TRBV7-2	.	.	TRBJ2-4	CASSSPPAIQYF	TGTGCCAGCAGCTCTCCCCCGGCCATTCAGTACTTC
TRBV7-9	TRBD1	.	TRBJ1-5	CASSLGQYIQPQHF	TGTGCCAGCAGCTTGGGACAGTATATTCAGCCCCAGCATTTT
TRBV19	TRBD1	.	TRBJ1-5	CASSIKGTGAQPQHF	TGTGCCAGTAGTATAAAAGGGACAGGGGCCCAGCCCCAGCATTTT
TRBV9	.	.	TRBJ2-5	CASSPHGGPTNPEKTQYF	TGTGCCAGCAGCCCCCACGGGGGGCCGACCAACCCGGAAAAGACCCAGTACTTC
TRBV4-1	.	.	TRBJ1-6	CASSQGQATPLHF	TGCGCCAGCAGCCAAGGACAGGCCACCCCCCTCCACTTT
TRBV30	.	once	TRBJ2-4	CAWSDGLAATLF	TGTGCCTGGAGTGACGGTCTAGCTGCGACCCTATTC
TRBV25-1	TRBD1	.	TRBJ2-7	CASSGTGTGRREQYF	TGTGCCAGCAGTGGAACCGGGACAGGGAGACGCGAGCAGTACTTC
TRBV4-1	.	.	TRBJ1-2	CASRPRSGQDPNPANYYGYTF	TGCGCCAGCAGGCCAAGATCAGGTCAGGACCCCAACCCGGCTAACTACTATGGCTACACCTTC
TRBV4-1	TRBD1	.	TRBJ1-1	CASSQGFGTENTEAFF	TGCGCCAGCAGCCAAGGATTCGGGACAGAGAACACTGAAGCTTTCTTT